This T cell receptor (beta chain) was obtained from a study of blood T cell repertoires in COVID-19. On the study more broadly: Recovery meant two consecutive negative NP/OP PCR tests, professional clearance, or resolved symptoms.

Under the authors' procedure: Reference gene primers were amplified, and this amplification served to estimate nucleated cell counts. Clones were sequenced by immunoSEQ multiplex PCR, and TCRdb holds only the in-frame ones, with some missing. The DNA was the basis for D and trimming; V, J and clone size are from that table. The sample carries fewer than 200,000 clones, 79% recorded once. This CDR3 is 13 amino acids long. Trimming stripped 7 bases from V and 5 bases from J, with 9 bases between. Researchers sorted participants into cohorts using their self-reported clinical history. The chain links TRBV12-3 or TRBV12-4 to TRBJ1-6; perhaps TRBD1 as D (6 bases). The sample consisted of PBMCs or T cells enriched from blood (not recorded which). This receptor was taken from a woman aged 70 to 79 in a cohort exposed to, infected with or recovered from COVID-19 (not recorded which). The CDR3 region has the DNA TGTGCCAGCAAGGACAGAAATAATTCACCCCTCCACTTT. This gives the protein CASKDRNNSPLHF.